Each of the 7 T cell receptor beta chains below was sequenced from the same sample in a study of T-cell memory formation after mild COVID-19. Via MiXCR, TCRdb re-called the 5' RACE reads, giving one row per CDR3 protein. The table records 350,000 to 450,000 distinct CDR3 sequences, 20% to 25% of them present only once. Sequences were obtained from PBMCs or a T cell subset sorted from them (not recorded which). All receptors derive from an adult woman who had mild COVID-19 (a few samples of this study predate the infection). Cell type and time point are not known.

This clonotype has a single count. The V call is TRBV20-1, the J call TRBJ2-3, with 15 bases aligning to TRBD2. CDR1 is DFQATT, CDR2 SNEGSKA, per germline (reference sequence). Unmatched junction bases numbered 4, after V lost 5 bases and J lost 4 bases. This CDR3 contains 15 residues. CDR3 sequence: CSALRTSGRADTQYF. DNA for the CDR3: TGCAGTGCTCTACGGACTAGCGGGAGGGCAGATACGCAGTATTTT.

The chain uses TRBV6-5 and TRBJ2-2, with D hard to call. Trimming removed 5 bases from V and 6 bases from J, with 7 bases in between. This CDR3 is built from 12 residues. The V gene's germline CDR1 is MNHEY and CDR2 SVGAGI. The CDR3: CASSRVAGELFF. The CDR3 coding sequence is TGTGCCAGCAGTAGAGTCGCCGGGGAGCTGTTTTTT.

This clonotype was seen a few times. V is TRBV4-1 and J is TRBJ2-2; D tentatively reads TRBD1 or TRBD2 (6 bases each). The germline V gene encodes CDR1 MGHRA and CDR2 YSYEKL. V was clipped by 5 bases and J by 0 bases, with 16 bases between them. The CDR3 has 17 residues. This CDR3 reads CASSYRGGPTNTGELFF. The CDR3 DNA reads as TGCGCCAGCAGCTATCGAGGGGGGCCCACGAACACCGGGGAGCTGTTTTTT.

This clonotype was counted only a few times. This chain joins TRBV4-1 and TRBJ1-5; 10 nucleotides match TRBD1. The CDR3 loop spans 16 amino acids. Unmatched junction bases numbered 10, after V lost 5 bases and J lost 6 bases. Germline V gives CDR1 MGHRA, CDR2 YSYEKL. The CDR3: CASSYTGQGIAQPQHF. The DNA for the CDR3 is TGCGCCAGCAGCTACACGGGACAGGGGATCGCTCAGCCCCAGCATTTT.

The chain combines TRBV5-1 with TRBJ1-1; D is possibly TRBD1 (5 bases). The germline V and J ends were trimmed by 6 bases and 0 bases, with 9 bases remaining between them. Germline loops: CDR1 SGHRS, CDR2 YFSETQ. The CDR3 has 13 amino acids. The CDR3 DNA follows: TGCGCCAGCACCCCGGGGCTGAACACTGAAGCTTTCTTT. It encodes CASTPGLNTEAFF. The full variable domain, in which reference TRBV5-1 and TRBJ1-1 provide the parts outside the CDR3, is KAGVTQTPRYLIKTRGQQVTLSCSPISGHRSVSWYQQTPGQGLQFLFEYFSETQRNKGNFPGRFSGRQFSNSRSEMNVSTLELGDSALYLCASTPGLNTEAFFGQGTRLTVV.

The chain couples TRBV5-1 to TRBJ1-1, with 8 bases lining up with TRBD1. V shed 0 bases and J 10 bases; nucleotides not matched to a gene: 11. The CDR3 runs to 15 residues. CDR1 and CDR2 (germline): SGHRS, YFSETQ. DNA of the CDR3: TGCGCCAGCAGCTTGGACAGGGGGTGGACGACGACAGCTTTCTTT. Its translation: CASSLDRGWTTTAFF.

The CDR3, as DNA: TGTGCCAGCAGCCATCAACTAACGGCTTACGAGCAGTACTTC. Protein: CASSHQLTAYEQYF. The rearrangement links TRBV14 to TRBJ2-7; D uncertain. The V end was cut by 3 bases, the J end by 4 bases, with 13 bases between. The germline V gene encodes CDR1 SGHDN and CDR2 FVKESK. CDR3 size: 14 residues. Full variable domain (outside the CDR3, taken from reference TRBV14 and TRBJ2-7): EAGVTQFPSHSVIEKGQTVTLRCDPISGHDNLYWYRRVMGKEIKFLLHFVKESKQDESGMPNNRFLAERTGGTYSTLKVQPAELEDSGVYFCASSHQLTAYEQYFGPGTRLTVT.